This TCR beta chain originates from a study of cytomegalovirus exposure and HLA in healthy donors. As concerns this clone: What it binds is not known.

13 Jbeta primers and 60 Vbeta primers were used for the PCR. Using immunoSEQ multiplex PCR, the repertoire was profiled, and TCRdb retains in-frame clones only, with some absent. The sample holds fewer than 300,000 clones, 86% seen once. Germline V gives CDR1 LNHDA, CDR2 SQIVND (reference sequence). Trimming cost V 3 bases and J 9 bases; bases outside gene matches: 8. This CDR3 is 15 amino acids long. General study results and limits: Analysis was performed later, and it showed HLA-associated TCR beta chains to be more clonally expanded than equally common others.

This TCR came from a man aged 40-55 years in good health and CMV-seropositive. The sample taken for sequencing was PBMCs. The chain links TRBV19 to TRBJ2-1; 10 bases match TRBD2. The CDR3 bases are TGTGCCAGTAGTATCCCTAGCGGGAGCGTAAGTGAGCAGTTCTTC. This gives the protein CASSIPSGSVSEQFF.